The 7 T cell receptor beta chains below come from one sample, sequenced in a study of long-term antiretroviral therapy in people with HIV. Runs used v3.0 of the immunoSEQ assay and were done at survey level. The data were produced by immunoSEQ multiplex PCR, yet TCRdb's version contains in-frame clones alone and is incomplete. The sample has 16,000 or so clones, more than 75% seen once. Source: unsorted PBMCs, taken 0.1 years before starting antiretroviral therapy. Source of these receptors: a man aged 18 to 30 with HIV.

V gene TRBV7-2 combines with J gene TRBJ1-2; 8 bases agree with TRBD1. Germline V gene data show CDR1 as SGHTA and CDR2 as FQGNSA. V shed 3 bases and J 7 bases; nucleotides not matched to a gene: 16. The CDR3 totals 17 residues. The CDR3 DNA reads TGTGCCAGCAGCTTCGACCGGACAGGGAGGTCAGGCGGTGGCTACACCTTC. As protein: CASSFDRTGRSGGGYTF.

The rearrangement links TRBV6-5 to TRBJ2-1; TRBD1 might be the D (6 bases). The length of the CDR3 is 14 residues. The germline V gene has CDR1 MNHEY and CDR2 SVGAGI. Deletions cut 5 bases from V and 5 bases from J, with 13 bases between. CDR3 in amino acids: CASSRDRRNNEQFF. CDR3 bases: TGTGCCAGCAGTAGAGACAGGAGAAACAATGAGCAGTTCTTC.

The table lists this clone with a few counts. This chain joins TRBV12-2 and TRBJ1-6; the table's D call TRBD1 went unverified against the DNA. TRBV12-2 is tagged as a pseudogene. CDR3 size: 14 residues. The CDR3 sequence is CASRLGQAESPLHF. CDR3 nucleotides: TGTGCAAGTCGCTTGGGACAGGCTGAATCACCCCTCCACTTT.

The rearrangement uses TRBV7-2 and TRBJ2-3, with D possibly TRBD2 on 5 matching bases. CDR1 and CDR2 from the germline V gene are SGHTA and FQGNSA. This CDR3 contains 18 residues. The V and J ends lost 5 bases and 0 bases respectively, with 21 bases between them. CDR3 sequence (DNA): TGTGCCAGCAGCCCGACTACGATGGGTCCCTCTAGCACAGATACGCAGTATTTT. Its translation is CASSPTTMGPSSTDTQYF. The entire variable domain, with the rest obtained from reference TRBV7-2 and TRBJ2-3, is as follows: GAGVSQSPSNKVTEKGKDVELRCDPISGHTALYWYRQSLGQGLEFLIYFQGNSAPDKSGLPSDRFSAERTGGSVSTLTIQRTQQEDSAVYLCASSPTTMGPSSTDTQYFGPGTRLTVL.

The CDR3 nucleotides are TGTGCCAGCAGTTCTCCCCCGGGAGGGCTCGATAATTCACCCCTCCACTTT. Its translation is CASSSPPGGLDNSPLHF. V and J are TRBV28 and TRBJ1-6; no firm D call. Trimming shortened V by 4 bases and J by 5 bases, and 18 bases separated the two germline ends. The CDR3 consists of 17 residues. Germline values: CDR1 MDHEN, CDR2 SYDVKM.

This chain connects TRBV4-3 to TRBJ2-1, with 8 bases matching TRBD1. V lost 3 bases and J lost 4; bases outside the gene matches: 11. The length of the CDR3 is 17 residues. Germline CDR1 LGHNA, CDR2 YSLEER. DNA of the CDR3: TGCGCCAGCAGCCACCCCTTAGGACAGGGATCATACAATGAGCAGTTCTTC. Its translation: CASSHPLGQGSYNEQFF.

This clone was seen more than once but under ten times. The CDR3, as DNA: TGTGCCAGCAGCGGGTCCTACACCTTC. It is translated as CASSGSYTF. The chain has TRBV7-9 and TRBJ1-2; D ambiguous. Trimming removed 5 bases at V and 10 bases at J, with 5 bases between. Looked up from germline, CDR1 is SEHNR and CDR2 is FQNEAQ (reference sequence). This CDR3 contains 9 residues.